The 22 T cell receptor beta chains below were found in one sample sequenced in a study of blood T cell repertoires in COVID-19 (TCRdb year 2020). The method was the immunoSEQ multiplex PCR assay. In TCRdb, the immuneACCESS table is reduced to in-frame sequences with V and J assigned. These tables do not hold every clone; where another copy was compared, an unresolved V gene accounts for under half, and the others remain unexplained. This sample is represented by under 350,000 clones; 80% to 95% of them were singletons. The ten largest clones represent roughly 7.3% of the sample. Sequencing was carried out using peripheral blood. These receptors were taken from a woman in her 30s with COVID-19, enrolled during active disease.

V and J are TRBV5-1 and TRBJ2-2, with D unclear. Deletions cut 7 bases from V and 0 bases from J, with 7 bases between. The CDR3 is 13 amino acids. Germline lookup yields CDR1 SGHRS and CDR2 YFSETQ. CDR3 in amino acids: CASRFPNTGELFF. DNA of the CDR3: TGCGCCAGCCGTTTCCCGAACACCGGGGAGCTGTTTTTT.

The rearrangement uses TRBV6-5 and TRBJ2-5; TRBD1 agrees at 10 bases. CDR1 is MNHEY, CDR2 SVGAGI, per germline. The CDR3 is 14 amino acids. Unmatched junction bases numbered 6, after V lost 5 bases and J lost 6 bases. The CDR3 spells CASSRRGQGQTQYF. The CDR3 region has the DNA TGTGCCAGCAGTCGCCGGGGACAGGGGCAGACCCAGTACTTC.

V is TRBV30 and J is TRBJ2-5, with TRBD1 matching over 8 bases. V dropped 2 bases and J dropped 4; count of bases not matched to a gene: 12. The germline gives CDR1 GTSNPN, CDR2 SVGIG (reference sequence). The CDR3 extends over 16 amino acids. The CDR3 nucleotides are TGTGCCTGGAGTCCCACCGGGACAGGTACATTAGAGACCCAGTACTTC. It translates to CAWSPTGTGTLETQYF.

The chain links TRBV5-1 to TRBJ1-1; D might be TRBD1 (5 bases). The ends were cut back, 0 bases at V and 4 bases at J, with 13 bases in the middle. Germline values: CDR1 SGHRS, CDR2 YFSETQ. There are 15 residues in the CDR3. DNA of the CDR3: TGCGCCAGCAGCTTGGCGTCAGGGAGGGGCACTGAAGCTTTCTTT. Protein: CASSLASGRGTEAFF.

This rearrangement joins TRBV28 to TRBJ1-6; 10 bases line up with TRBD1. With V trimmed by 6 bases and J by 6 bases, 8 bases remained unmatched. There are 16 residues in the CDR3. CDR1 and CDR2 (germline): MDHEN, SYDVKM. CDR3 in DNA: TGTGCCAGCAGGAAACCGGGACAGGGGTTTAATTCACCCCTCCACTTT. Its protein product is CASRKPGQGFNSPLHF.

This chain uses TRBV5-5 with TRBJ1-2, with a tentative D call TRBD1 (5 bases). Looked up from germline, CDR1 is SGHKS and CDR2 is YYEKEE (reference sequence). The germline V and J ends were trimmed by 0 bases and 4 bases, with 10 bases remaining between them. The CDR3 is 14 amino acids. CDR3 amino acids: CASSLGLTAYGYTF. The CDR3, as DNA: TGTGCCAGCAGCTTGGGCCTGACAGCCTATGGCTACACCTTC.

The chain couples TRBV5-1 to TRBJ2-1; 9 bases are a match to TRBD2. Per germline, CDR1 SGHRS and CDR2 YFSETQ. V was clipped by 5 bases and J by 5 bases; unmatched bases: 8. The CDR3 is 15 amino acids. The CDR3: CASSRKLAGNNEQFF. The DNA of the CDR3 is TGCGCCAGCAGTCGTAAACTAGCGGGCAACAATGAGCAGTTCTTC.

A single count supports this clone. Mismatch with germline at one junction end may stem from a read error. J is TRBJ1-1 and V is TRBV4-1, with D tentatively TRBD1 (5 bases). The CDR3 loop spans 17 amino acids. CDR1 MGHRA and CDR2 YSYEKL come from the germline V gene. Here the CDR3 reads CASSQGVSQGRKAEAFF. DNA for the CDR3: TGCGCCAGCAGTCAAGGGGTAAGCCAGGGTAGAAAAGCTGAAGCTTTCTTT.

The chain has TRBV24-1 and TRBJ2-5; 7 positions match TRBD1. The CDR3 is made up of 16 amino acids. CDR1 is KGHDR and CDR2 is SFDVKD in the germline V gene. Unmatched junction bases numbered 8, after V lost 4 bases and J lost 1 base. The chain's CDR3 is CATSERRDSLQETQYF. In DNA form, the CDR3 reads TGTGCCACCAGTGAGCGCCGGGACAGCCTCCAAGAGACCCAGTACTTC.

This sequence joins TRBV18 and TRBJ2-7; no firm D call. V shed 4 bases and J shed 2 bases, with 12 bases lying between them. The CDR3 spans 14 residues. Germline V CDR1 and CDR2: KGHSH, LQKENI. The CDR3 DNA follows: TGTGCCAGCTCACTTATGGATGGGCCCTACGAGCAGTACTTC. This codes for CASSLMDGPYEQYF. The full variable domain, its missing parts supplied by reference TRBV18 and TRBJ2-7, is NAGVMQNPRHLVRRRGQEARLRCSPMKGHSHVYWYRQLPEEGLKFMVYLQKENIIDESGMPKERFSAEFPKEGPSILRIQQVVRGDSAAYFCASSLMDGPYEQYFGPGTRLTVT.

V usage is TRBV5-4 and J usage is TRBJ2-5; 13 positions agree with TRBD2. The trim removed 1 base at V and 2 bases at J, leaving 2 bases unmatched. CDR1 and CDR2 (germline): SGHNT, YYREEE (reference sequence). CDR3 length equals 16 residues. This CDR3 reads CASSLTSGRAQETQYF. The CDR3 DNA reads TGTGCCAGCAGCTTGACTAGCGGGAGGGCTCAAGAGACCCAGTACTTC.

The rearrangement uses TRBV9 and TRBJ2-5; no clear D. The CDR3 contains 15 residues. Trimming took off 4 bases at V and 2 bases at J, with 15 bases between the two ends. Germline CDR1 is SGDLS and CDR2 is YYNGEE. CDR3: CASSPSQADQETQYF. The CDR3 DNA is TGTGCCAGCAGCCCCTCGCAGGCTGATCAAGAGACCCAGTACTTC.

The chain has TRBV27 and TRBJ1-6; TRBD1 aligns across 8 bases. This CDR3 is built from 16 residues. Germline trimming cut 7 bases from V and 10 bases from J; bases unmatched to any gene: 15. The germline V gene has CDR1 MNHEY and CDR2 SMNVEV (reference sequence). The CDR3 DNA reads as TGTGCCAGCACCACTACCCAAGGACAGGGCGCGTCACCCCTCCACTTT. This codes for CASTTTQGQGASPLHF.

The sample holds one count of this clone. The chain employs TRBV28 and TRBJ1-5; maybe TRBD1 (6 bases). Germline lookup yields CDR1 MDHEN and CDR2 SYDVKM. The ends were cut back, 7 bases at V and 2 bases at J, with 18 bases in the middle. The CDR3 has 16 amino acids. As DNA, the CDR3 is TGTGCCAGCATCCCCTCAACAGGGCGCGGCAATCAGCCCCAGCATTTT. Protein: CASIPSTGRGNQPQHF.

V and J are TRBV9 and TRBJ2-1; TRBD1 matches 7 bases. Germline V gene sequence: CDR1 SGDLS, CDR2 YYNGEE. Trimming removed 4 bases from V and 12 bases from J; junction bases left unmatched: 7. This CDR3 has 12 amino acids. CDR3 protein: CASSQPGQRQFF. The CDR3 DNA sequence: TGTGCCAGCAGCCAGCCGGGACAGCGGCAGTTCTTC. The entire variable domain, with the rest obtained from reference TRBV9 and TRBJ2-1, is as follows: DSGVTQTPKHLITATGQRVTLRCSPRSGDLSVYWYQQSLDQGLQFLIQYYNGEERAKGNILERFSAQQFPDLHSELNLSSLELGDSALYFCASSQPGQRQFFGPGTRLTVL.

The CDR3 spells CASSSTGWNEQFF. The CDR3 DNA reads TGTGCCAGTAGTTCCACAGGGTGGAACGAGCAGTTCTTC. This chain joins TRBV19 and TRBJ2-1, with a weak D call TRBD1 (6 bases). Trimming pared 5 bases from V and 10 bases from J, leaving 15 bases between. The length of the CDR3 is 13 residues. CDR1 and CDR2 (germline): LNHDA, SQIVND (reference sequence).

This chain uses TRBV3-1 (or the pseudogene TRBV3-2) with TRBJ2-7; 7 bases agree with TRBD1. V shed 2 bases, J shed 1 base, and the junction held 11 bases outside the gene matches. This CDR3 comprises 17 residues. CDR1 and CDR2 from the germline V gene are LGHDT and YNNKEL (reference sequence). The CDR3 sequence: CASSQHGGQRRSYEQYF. The CDR3 coding sequence is TGTGCCAGCAGCCAACATGGGGGACAGAGAAGATCCTACGAGCAGTACTTC.

As DNA, the CDR3 is TGTGCCAGCAGCTTACTAGCGGGAGCCTATGAGCAGTTCTTC. Amino acids: CASSLLAGAYEQFF. This chain joins TRBV5-8 and TRBJ2-1; 11 bases match TRBD2. V trimming: 2 bases; J trimming: 8 bases; junction bases outside the gene matches: 3. This CDR3 comprises 14 residues. Per the germline V gene, CDR1 is SGHTS and CDR2 is YDEGEE.

This clone was counted only a few times. The gene calls are TRBV3-1 (or the pseudogene TRBV3-2) and TRBJ2-3; D might be TRBD2 (6 bases). V was trimmed by 0 bases and J by 2 bases, leaving 12 bases between them. This CDR3 spans 16 amino acids. Per germline, CDR1 LGHDT and CDR2 YNNKEL (reference sequence). The CDR3 reads CASSQDVGLLTDTQYF. The CDR3 nucleotides read TGTGCCAGCAGCCAAGATGTGGGACTCCTCACAGATACGCAGTATTTT.

Remarks on this clone: The same CDR3 can be traced to other DNA sequences in this sample. The chain recombines TRBV27 with TRBJ2-3; TRBD2 might be the D (5 bases). Deletions cut 6 bases from V and 1 base from J, with 5 bases between. From germline, CDR1 is MNHEY and CDR2 SMNVEV (reference sequence). The CDR3 contains 12 residues. As DNA, the CDR3 is TGTGCCAGCAGGCGGGGCACAGATACGCAGTATTTT. This sequence encodes CASRRGTDTQYF.

The chain recombines TRBV7-8 with TRBJ1-1, with 7 bases lining up with TRBD1. This CDR3 is 14 amino acids long. CDR1 and CDR2 (germline): SGHVS, FQNEAQ. After removal of 1 base from V and 2 bases from J, the junction contained 1 base not matched to a gene. CDR3 sequence reads: CASSLGDSNTEAFF. DNA of the CDR3: TGTGCCAGCAGCTTAGGGGACAGTAACACTGAAGCTTTCTTT.

The CDR3 DNA is TGTGCCAGCAGCCCAACGGGGGTTGGCGAGCAGTACTTC. Amino acids: CASSPTGVGEQYF. The J gene is TRBJ2-7, the V gene TRBV7-3, with D possibly being TRBD2 (6 bases). The ends were cut back, 5 bases at V and 6 bases at J, with 14 bases in the middle. The CDR3 is made up of 13 amino acids. Germline CDR1 SGHTA, CDR2 FQGTGA.